The clone carrying this T cell receptor (beta chain) was seen only a few times. Its antigen is not known. Trimming shortened V by 0 bases and J by 5 bases, and 19 bases separated the two germline ends. This CDR3 is built from 17 residues. Per the germline V gene, CDR1 is DFQATT and CDR2 is SNEGSKA (reference sequence). This sample was included in a study of blood T cells in healthy people across ages. A second PCR of roughly 7 to 11 cycles used a sample-barcoded 5' primer and a J-beta primer mix. Each CDR3 protein is one row after TCRdb ran MiXCR on the 5' RACE reads. The table records just under 550,000 distinct CDR3 sequences, about 24% of them present only once. Whole-study results and caveats: Percentage of naive T cells showed a strong correlation with TCR beta diversity. Estimates of total diversity, which came from one million sequenced T cells, were considered to be underestimates. Aged donors had fewer naive CD4+ cells and lower diversity than long-lived donors.

The same data also went into a second study, on T cells of mothers and their children. This second study notes: For each mother, over 10 million TCR beta CDR3 reads were obtained, and for each child, a few million.

The chain carries TRBV20-1 and TRBJ1-4; possible D gene TRBD1, 6 bases. The specimen was blood. This sequence originates from a boy aged 5 to 17 in good health. CDR3 protein: CSARDRSRGRVNEKLFF. CDR3 DNA sequence: TGCAGTGCTAGAGATCGTTCCAGGGGAAGGGTCAATGAAAAACTGTTTTTT.